One sample yielded the 23 T cell receptor beta chains listed below, sequenced in a study of blood T cell repertoires in COVID-19. Here immunoSEQ multiplex PCR was the method, and the copy in TCRdb shows in-frame clones only, minus some. This sample has 85,000 to 110,000 clones; approximately 84% occur once, and the top ten carry 10% to 15%. The sequenced material came from peripheral blood. Receptors originate from a human donor in a cohort sampled during active or convalescent COVID-19.

The gene calls are TRBV24-1 and TRBJ2-7; unclear D gene. Per the germline V gene, CDR1 is KGHDR and CDR2 is SFDVKD. CDR3 size: 19 residues. With 0 bases removed from V and 11 bases from J, the gap between germline ends came to 31 bases. CDR3 amino acids: CATSDLPSLDLLVLIGEYF. In DNA, the CDR3 is TGTGCCACCAGTGATTTGCCCTCCCTCGATCTCTTGGTATTGATCGGTGAGTACTTC.

The chain has TRBV28 and TRBJ1-2, with a possible D match to TRBD1 (6 bases). The germline V gene encodes CDR1 MDHEN and CDR2 SYDVKM. Trimming removed 5 bases from V and 3 bases from J, with 16 bases in between. The CDR3 is 15 residues long. Here the CDR3 reads CASSLQGPRYYGYTF. The CDR3 DNA sequence: TGTGCCAGCAGTCTACAGGGCCCGCGGTACTATGGCTACACCTTC.

The V gene is TRBV5-1, the J gene TRBJ1-2, with D perhaps matching TRBD1 (5 bases). Trimming removed 2 bases at V and 7 bases at J, with 12 bases between. The CDR3 covers 13 residues. The germline V gene encodes CDR1 SGHRS and CDR2 YFSETQ. Written as DNA, the CDR3 is TGCGCCAGCAGCTTAAAGGGGCAGGGTGGCTACACCTTC. The encoded protein is CASSLKGQGGYTF.

This chain connects TRBV24-1 to TRBJ1-4, with D hard to call. V was cut by 8 bases and J by 0 bases, with 27 bases left in between. The CDR3 runs to 20 residues. Per germline, CDR1 KGHDR and CDR2 SFDVKD. CDR3 nucleotide sequence: TGTGCCACCACCCCCCCCGATCTTCGGGAGACACAGTCAACTAATGAAAAACTGTTTTTT. Amino acids: CATTPPDLRETQSTNEKLFF.

This clone appeared many times. CDR3 residues: CASSLDPGGYEKLFF. Here the CDR3 DNA reads TGTGCCAGCAGCTTAGATCCGGGAGGGTATGAAAAACTGTTTTTT. The rearrangement joins TRBV11-2 to TRBJ1-4; unclear D gene. Germline V gene sequence: CDR1 SGHAT, CDR2 FQNNGV. Trimming removed 0 bases at V and 6 bases at J, with 11 bases between. CDR3 size: 15 residues.

V gene TRBV3-1 (or the pseudogene TRBV3-2) combines with J gene TRBJ2-2; D gene ambiguous. The germline V and J ends were trimmed by 1 base and 1 base, with 10 bases remaining between them. There are 16 residues in the CDR3. The germline V gene encodes CDR1 LGHDT and CDR2 YNNKEL (reference sequence). CDR3 loop: CASSQGAIQNTGELFF. CDR3 sequence (DNA): TGTGCCAGCAGCCAAGGAGCTATCCAGAACACCGGGGAGCTGTTTTTT.

The chain has TRBV15 and TRBJ1-2; 12 nucleotides match TRBD1. This CDR3 spans 15 amino acids. V was clipped by 0 bases and J by 7 bases; unmatched bases: 3. Germline V CDR1 and CDR2: LNHNV, YYDKDF (reference sequence). CDR3 in amino acids: CATSREGQGAAGYTF. CDR3 DNA: TGTGCCACCAGCAGAGAGGGACAGGGGGCTGCTGGCTACACCTTC.

V and J are TRBV23-1 and TRBJ2-5; 10 nucleotides line up with TRBD2. TRBV23-1 is flagged as an ORF with uncertain function. Trimming removed 0 bases from V and 4 bases from J; junction bases left unmatched: 2. The CDR3 spans 15 residues. CDR3 residues: CASSQSSSGGETQYF. In nucleotides, the CDR3 is TGCGCCAGCAGTCAATCATCTAGCGGGGGAGAGACCCAGTACTTC.

The gene calls are TRBV11-3 and TRBJ2-2; 8 bases are a match to TRBD1. Per the germline V gene, CDR1 is SGHNT and CDR2 is YENEEA. V lost 5 bases to trimming and J lost 7 bases; unmatched junction nucleotides: 6. This CDR3 has 14 amino acids. CDR3: CASSNGQGIGELFF. In DNA form, the CDR3 reads TGTGCCAGCAGCAACGGACAGGGTATCGGGGAGCTGTTTTTT.

The chain is built from TRBV5-1 and TRBJ1-5, with TRBD1 identical over 8 bases. The ends lost 0 bases at V and 4 bases at J; junction bases unmatched: 3. Germline values: CDR1 SGHRS, CDR2 YFSETQ. There are 15 residues in the CDR3. This CDR3 is CASSLGTGRNQPQHF. Here the CDR3 DNA reads TGCGCCAGCAGCTTGGGGACAGGGAGAAATCAGCCCCAGCATTTT.

This clone counts as medium-sized. The V gene is TRBV11-3, the J gene TRBJ2-7, with TRBD2 identical over 10 bases. Germline CDR1 reads SGHNT; CDR2 reads YENEEA. Trimming took 2 bases from V and 3 from J; bases not matched to a gene: 4. The CDR3 length is 15 residues. CDR3: CASSLTSGAIYEQYF. Here the CDR3 DNA reads TGTGCCAGCAGCTTAACTAGCGGGGCGATCTACGAGCAGTACTTC.

V is TRBV5-8 and J is TRBJ2-1; the D gene is possibly TRBD2 (6 bases). The germline V gene encodes CDR1 SGHTS and CDR2 YDEGEE. This CDR3 comprises 13 residues. V was pared by 5 bases and J by 6 bases, with 12 bases between. The CDR3 loop is CASRRGAVNEQFF. CDR3 bases: TGTGCCAGCAGACGCGGGGCAGTCAATGAGCAGTTCTTC.

The chain combines TRBV19 with TRBJ2-7, with TRBD1 as a possible D gene (6 bases). The V and J ends lost 5 bases and 0 bases respectively, with 11 bases between them. The CDR3 loop spans 14 amino acids. Germline V gene data show CDR1 as LNHDA and CDR2 as SQIVND (reference sequence). CDR3 in DNA: TGTGCCAGTAGTCCCAGGACAGCCTCCTACGAGCAGTACTTC. This codes for CASSPRTASYEQYF.

The chain recombines TRBV4-1 with TRBJ2-7; maybe TRBD1 (6 bases). V was pared by 4 bases and J by 3 bases, with 13 bases between. CDR1 MGHRA and CDR2 YSYEKL come from the germline V gene. The CDR3 spans 14 residues. For the CDR3, the DNA is TGCGCCAGCAGCCGCTCGGACAGCAACTACGAGCAGTACTTC. Translation gives CASSRSDSNYEQYF.

The CDR3 sequence: CASSQGSVGAWGANVLTF. As DNA, the CDR3 is TGCGCCAGCAGCCAAGGAAGCGTAGGGGCTTGGGGGGCCAACGTCCTGACTTTC. The chain couples TRBV4-3 to TRBJ2-6, with a tentative D call TRBD1 (5 bases). Germline V gene sequence: CDR1 LGHNA, CDR2 YSLEER. The CDR3 has 18 residues. Trimming left V 1 base short and J 4 bases short, with 17 bases between.

J is TRBJ2-7 and V is TRBV29-1; D remains ambiguous. The V end lost 1 base, the J end lost 3 bases, and 4 bases lay between the germline ends. The CDR3 loop spans 11 amino acids. Germline V gives CDR1 SQVTM, CDR2 ANQGSEA. The CDR3: CSVEVSYEQYF. The CDR3 DNA reads TGCAGCGTTGAAGTCAGCTACGAGCAGTACTTC.

The chain recombines TRBV19 with TRBJ2-1, with 9 bases aligning to TRBD2. The CDR3 contains 15 residues. Per the germline V gene, CDR1 is LNHDA and CDR2 is SQIVND (reference sequence). V dropped 6 bases and J dropped 3; count of bases not matched to a gene: 6. The DNA for the CDR3 is TGTGCCAGTAGCCAGGGGACTAGCAGCTACAATGAGCAGTTCTTC. Amino acid sequence: CASSQGTSSYNEQFF.

This sequence joins TRBV19 and TRBJ1-3; D ambiguous. Germline assignment: CDR1 LNHDA and CDR2 SQIVND (reference sequence). V was trimmed by 1 base and J by 4 bases, leaving 14 bases between them. The CDR3 length is 16 residues. CDR3 sequence reads: CASSIAAGQPGNTIYF. CDR3 DNA sequence: TGTGCCAGTAGTATAGCGGCGGGCCAGCCAGGAAACACCATATATTTT. Looking up the rest from reference TRBV19 and TRBJ1-3 gives the full variable domain: DGGITQSPKYLFRKEGQNVTLSCEQNLNHDAMYWYRQDPGQGLRLIYYSQIVNDFQKGDIAEGYSVSREKKESFPLTVTSAQKNPTAFYLCASSIAAGQPGNTIYFGEGSWLTVV.

The rearrangement uses TRBV10-3 and TRBJ2-3; 8 positions agree with TRBD1. The V segment lost 7 bases and the J segment 0 bases; nucleotides outside the gene matches: 6. The CDR3 has 15 amino acids. CDR1 and CDR2 from the germline V gene are ENHRY and SYGVKD. The CDR3 nucleotides are TGTGCCATCAATGGTCAGGGGGCTAGCACAGATACGCAGTATTTT. This encodes CAINGQGASTDTQYF.

The chain employs TRBV28 and TRBJ2-3; TRBD2 matches 11 bases. V was clipped by 6 bases and J by 4 bases; unmatched bases: 6. Germline V gene lookup returns CDR1 MDHEN and CDR2 SYDVKM. CDR3 length equals 15 residues. The CDR3 DNA reads as TGTGCCAGCAGCTCTAGCGGGGGGATCCCAGATACGCAGTATTTT. This gives the protein CASSSSGGIPDTQYF.

The chain joins TRBV9 to TRBJ2-5, with D possibly TRBD1 on 7 matching bases. The CDR3 extends over 14 amino acids. The germline V gene has CDR1 SGDLS and CDR2 YYNGEE. V was clipped by 2 bases and J by 5 bases, with 13 bases between them. The CDR3 reads CASSVDRAGETQYF. DNA of the CDR3: TGTGCCAGCAGCGTCGACAGGGCGGGGGAGACCCAGTACTTC. The variable domain in full, with the rest retrieved from reference TRBV9 and TRBJ2-5, is DSGVTQTPKHLITATGQRVTLRCSPRSGDLSVYWYQQSLDQGLQFLIQYYNGEERAKGNILERFSAQQFPDLHSELNLSSLELGDSALYFCASSVDRAGETQYFGPGTRLLVL.

This sequence joins TRBV24-1 and TRBJ1-2, with 8 bases that match TRBD1. Germline CDR1 is KGHDR and CDR2 is SFDVKD. This CDR3 region has 16 residues. V gave up 6 bases and J gave up 3 bases; unmatched junction bases: 11. CDR3 DNA: TGTGCCACCAGTAGAACAGGGGGTAACGAAGACTATGGCTACACCTTC. Its protein product is CATSRTGGNEDYGYTF.

Only a few counts were recorded for this clone. The CDR3 DNA sequence: TGTGCCAGCAGTGAAGTAGGAGGTGAAAAACTGTTTTTT. It yields the protein CASSEVGGEKLFF. This chain joins TRBV2 and TRBJ1-4; no clear D gene. Germline V CDR1 and CDR2: SNHLY, FYNNEI. CDR3 length: 13 residues. V lost 1 base and J 7 bases, leaving 7 bases between the germline ends.